This T cell receptor (beta chain) comes out of a study of monozygotic twins with inflammatory bowel disease. The study, taken as a whole, reports: Using the inverse Simpson index, IBD patients had lower TCRbeta diversity than healthy co-twins.

The input for each TCR library was approximately 3,800 ng of total RNA. Each sample's cDNA came from eight separate reactions. TCRdb reprocessed the 5' RACE reads; each CDR3 protein has one entry and no DNA is given. The table lists more than 350,000 distinct CDR3 sequences. In regard to this clonotype: The antigen is unknown.

From whole blood, total RNA was isolated without any sorting of T cells. The CDR3 length is 11 residues. Germline-derived CDR1 and CDR2 are LNHDA and SQIVND (reference sequence). The chain is built from TRBV19 and TRBJ2-2. The sample was blood. The TCR was taken from a human donor with ulcerative colitis or Crohn's disease, or a healthy co-twin of an affected twin (not recorded which). CDR3 loop: CASSISGELFF.